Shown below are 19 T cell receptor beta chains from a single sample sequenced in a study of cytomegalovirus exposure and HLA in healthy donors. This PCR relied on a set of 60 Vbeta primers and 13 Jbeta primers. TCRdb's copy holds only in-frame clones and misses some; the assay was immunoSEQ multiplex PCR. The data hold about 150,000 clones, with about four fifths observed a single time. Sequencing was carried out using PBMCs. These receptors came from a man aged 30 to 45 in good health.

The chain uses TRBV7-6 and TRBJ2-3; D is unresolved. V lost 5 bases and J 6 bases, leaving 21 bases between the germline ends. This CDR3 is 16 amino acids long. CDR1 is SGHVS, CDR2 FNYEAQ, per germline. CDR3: CASSLSPSRGADTQYF. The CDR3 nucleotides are TGTGCCAGCAGCCTCTCCCCCAGCCGTGGAGCGGATACGCAGTATTTT.

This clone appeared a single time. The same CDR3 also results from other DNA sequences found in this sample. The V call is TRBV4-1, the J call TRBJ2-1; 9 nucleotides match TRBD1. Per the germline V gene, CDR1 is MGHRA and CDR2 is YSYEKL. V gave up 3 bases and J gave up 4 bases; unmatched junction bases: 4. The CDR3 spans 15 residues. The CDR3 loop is CASSQPGQGYNEQFF. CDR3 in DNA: TGCGCCAGCAGCCAGCCGGGACAGGGTTACAATGAGCAGTTCTTC.

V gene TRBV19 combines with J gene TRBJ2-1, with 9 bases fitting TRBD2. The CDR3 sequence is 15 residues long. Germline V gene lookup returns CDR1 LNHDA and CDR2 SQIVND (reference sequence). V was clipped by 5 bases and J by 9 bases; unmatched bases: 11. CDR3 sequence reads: CASSSTSGLAVEQFF. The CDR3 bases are TGTGCCAGTAGTTCCACTTCGGGACTAGCAGTTGAGCAGTTCTTC.

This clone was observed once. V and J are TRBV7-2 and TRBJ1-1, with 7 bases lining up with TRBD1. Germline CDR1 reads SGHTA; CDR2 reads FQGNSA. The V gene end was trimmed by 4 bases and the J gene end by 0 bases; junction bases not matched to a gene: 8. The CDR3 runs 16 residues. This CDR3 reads CASSSQGPRVNTEAFF. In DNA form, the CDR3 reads TGTGCCAGCAGCTCACAGGGGCCCCGTGTGAACACTGAAGCTTTCTTT.

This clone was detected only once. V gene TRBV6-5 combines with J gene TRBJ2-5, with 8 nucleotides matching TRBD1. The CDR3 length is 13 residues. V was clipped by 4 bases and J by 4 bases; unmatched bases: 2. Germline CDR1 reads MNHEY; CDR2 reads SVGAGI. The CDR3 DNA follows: TGTGCCAGCAGTTCGACAGGGGCAGAGACCCAGTACTTC. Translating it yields CASSSTGAETQYF.

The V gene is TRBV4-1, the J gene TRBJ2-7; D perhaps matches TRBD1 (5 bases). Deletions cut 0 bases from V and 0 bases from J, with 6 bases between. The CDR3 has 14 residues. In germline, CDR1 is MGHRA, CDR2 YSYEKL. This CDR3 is CASSQEGHSYEQYF. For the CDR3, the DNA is TGCGCCAGCAGCCAAGAAGGACACTCCTACGAGCAGTACTTC.

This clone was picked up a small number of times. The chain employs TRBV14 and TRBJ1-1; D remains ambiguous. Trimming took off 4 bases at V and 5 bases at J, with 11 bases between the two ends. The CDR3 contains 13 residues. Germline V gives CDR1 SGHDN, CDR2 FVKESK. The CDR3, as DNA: TGTGCCAGCAGCCCCTCCTCTAATACTGAAGCTTTCTTT. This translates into CASSPSSNTEAFF.

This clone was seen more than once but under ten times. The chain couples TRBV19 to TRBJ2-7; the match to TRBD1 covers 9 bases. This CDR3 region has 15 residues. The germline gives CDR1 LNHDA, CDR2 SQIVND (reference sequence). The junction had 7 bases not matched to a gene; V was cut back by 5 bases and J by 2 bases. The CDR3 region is CASSARDRDTYEQYF. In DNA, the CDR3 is TGTGCCAGTAGTGCCCGGGACAGGGACACCTACGAGCAGTACTTC.

CDR3 sequence reads: CASSLTQDNEQFF. The DNA of the CDR3 is TGTGCCAGCAGTCTCACTCAAGACAATGAGCAGTTCTTC. This chain joins TRBV28 and TRBJ2-1; no firm D call. CDR3 length: 13 amino acids. In germline, CDR1 is MDHEN, CDR2 SYDVKM. V lost 5 bases, J lost 5 bases, and 10 bases lay in between.

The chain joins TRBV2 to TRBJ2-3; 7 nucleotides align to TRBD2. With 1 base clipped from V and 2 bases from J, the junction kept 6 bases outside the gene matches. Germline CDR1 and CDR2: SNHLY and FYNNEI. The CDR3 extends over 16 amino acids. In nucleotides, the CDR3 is TGTGCCAGCAGTGAAGGGGTGGCGGGAGCCACAGATACGCAGTATTTT. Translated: CASSEGVAGATDTQYF.

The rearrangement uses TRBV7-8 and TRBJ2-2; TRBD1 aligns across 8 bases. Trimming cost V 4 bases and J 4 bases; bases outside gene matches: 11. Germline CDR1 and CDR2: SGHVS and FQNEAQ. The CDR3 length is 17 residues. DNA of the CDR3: TGTGCCAGCAGCTCCGACCCGGACAGGGACAGCACCGGGGAGCTGTTTTTT. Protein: CASSSDPDRDSTGELFF.

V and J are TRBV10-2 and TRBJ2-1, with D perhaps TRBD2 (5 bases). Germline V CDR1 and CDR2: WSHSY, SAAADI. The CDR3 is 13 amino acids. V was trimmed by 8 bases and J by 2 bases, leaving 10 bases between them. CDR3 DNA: TGCGCCAGCTTAGCGTTAACCTACAATGAGCAGTTCTTC. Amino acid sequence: CASLALTYNEQFF.

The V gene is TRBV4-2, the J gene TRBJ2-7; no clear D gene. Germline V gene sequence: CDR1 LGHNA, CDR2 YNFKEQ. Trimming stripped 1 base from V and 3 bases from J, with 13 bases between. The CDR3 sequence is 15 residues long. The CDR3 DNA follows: TGTGCCAGCAGCCAAGGTGGGCCAACCGGCTACGAGCAGTACTTC. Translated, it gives CASSQGGPTGYEQYF.

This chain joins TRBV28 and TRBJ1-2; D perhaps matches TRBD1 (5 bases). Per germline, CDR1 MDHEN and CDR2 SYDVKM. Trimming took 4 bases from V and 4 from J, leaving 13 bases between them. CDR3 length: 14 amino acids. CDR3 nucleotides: TGTGCCAGCAGTTCCGTCAGGGTCCTCTATGGCTACACCTTC. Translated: CASSSVRVLYGYTF.

The chain's CDR3 is CASSRALAYEQYF. The CDR3 DNA reads TGTGCCAGCAGCCGAGCTCTAGCGTACGAGCAGTACTTC. The gene calls are TRBV6-6 and TRBJ2-7; D possibly corresponds to TRBD2 (6 bases). The CDR3 is 13 residues long. V was clipped by 6 bases and J by 4 bases, with 13 bases between them. CDR1 is MNHNY, CDR2 SVGAGI, per germline (reference sequence).

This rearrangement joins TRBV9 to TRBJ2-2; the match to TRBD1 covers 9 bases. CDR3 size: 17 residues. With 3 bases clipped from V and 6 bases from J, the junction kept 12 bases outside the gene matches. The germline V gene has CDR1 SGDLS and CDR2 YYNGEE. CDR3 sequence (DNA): TGTGCCAGCAGCGCCCCCGGGACAGGGCTAGGACCCGGGGAGCTGTTTTTT. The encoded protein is CASSAPGTGLGPGELFF.

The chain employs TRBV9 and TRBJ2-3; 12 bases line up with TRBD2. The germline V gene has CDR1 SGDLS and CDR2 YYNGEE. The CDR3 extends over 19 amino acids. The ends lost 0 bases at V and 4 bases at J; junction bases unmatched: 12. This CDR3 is CASSVVGGGLAGRADTQYF. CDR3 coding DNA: TGTGCCAGCAGCGTAGTAGGCGGTGGACTAGCGGGAAGGGCAGATACGCAGTATTTT.

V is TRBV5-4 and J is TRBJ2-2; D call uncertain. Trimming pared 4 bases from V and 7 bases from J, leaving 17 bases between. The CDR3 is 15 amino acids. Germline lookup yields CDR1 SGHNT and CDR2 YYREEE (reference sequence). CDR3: CASSALTFEVGELFF. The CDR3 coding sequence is TGTGCCAGCAGCGCCCTGACCTTCGAGGTCGGGGAGCTGTTTTTT.

CDR3 coding DNA: TGTGCCAGCAGCGTACCATTGGGGCAGAAGGATTATAGCAATCAGCCCCAGCATTTT. Protein: CASSVPLGQKDYSNQPQHF. V and J are TRBV28 and TRBJ1-5; a possible D gene is TRBD1 (5 bases). This CDR3 has 19 amino acids. V was pared by 6 bases and J by 0 bases, with 24 bases between. Per the germline V gene, CDR1 is MDHEN and CDR2 is SYDVKM.